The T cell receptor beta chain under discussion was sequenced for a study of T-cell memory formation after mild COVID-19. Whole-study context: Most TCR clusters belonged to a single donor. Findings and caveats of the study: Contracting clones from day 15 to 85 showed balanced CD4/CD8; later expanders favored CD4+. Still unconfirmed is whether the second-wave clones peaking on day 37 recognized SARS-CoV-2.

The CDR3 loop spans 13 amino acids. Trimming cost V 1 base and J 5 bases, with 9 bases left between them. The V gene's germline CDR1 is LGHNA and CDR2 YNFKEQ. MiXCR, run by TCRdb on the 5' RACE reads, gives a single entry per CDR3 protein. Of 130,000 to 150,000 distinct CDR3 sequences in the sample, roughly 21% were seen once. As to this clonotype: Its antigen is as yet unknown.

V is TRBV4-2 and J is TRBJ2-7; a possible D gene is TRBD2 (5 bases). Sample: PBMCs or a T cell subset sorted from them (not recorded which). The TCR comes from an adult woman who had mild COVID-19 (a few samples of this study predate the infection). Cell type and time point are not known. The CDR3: CASSQVAGDEQYF. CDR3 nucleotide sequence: TGTGCCAGCAGCCAAGTCGCCGGGGACGAGCAGTACTTC.